Sequencing of this T cell receptor beta chain was carried out in a study of T cells in Graves' hyperthyroidism and ophthalmopathy. The study's findings and limits: Ophthalmopathy was distinguished from stable hyperthyroidism by 13 V-J signatures.

The investigators amplified TCR beta CDR3 regions from RNA transcripts. During a first-round RT-PCR of the TCR CDR3, the HTBI primer set was used. In TCRdb, the multiplex PCR reads were re-called with MiXCR into one record per CDR3 protein. The sample has around 600,000 distinct CDR3 sequences; roughly 15% are singletons. This clonotype was recorded many times. The antigen is undetermined. At least 3 on the Clinical Activity Score was recorded for ophthalmopathy patients, who also had NOSPECS grade at least 4 and duration under 3 months. A patient was excluded if there was uncontrolled infection, other autoimmune disease, pregnancy or lactation. For the diagnoses, clinical symptoms, serum thyroxine and TRAb, thyroid ultrasound and orbital computed tomography were used. The J segment lost 3 bases and the V segment lost 2 bases, leaving 0 bases of the junction unmatched. The CDR3 has 12 amino acids. Germline V gene data show CDR1 as DFQATT and CDR2 as SNEGSKA (reference sequence).

This sequence originates from a woman between 50 and 59 years old with Graves' ophthalmopathy. The chain uses TRBV20-1 and TRBJ1-2, with 7 bases aligning to TRBD1. Sequencing input: blood. CDR3 sequence reads: CSARQGDYGYTF. Written as DNA, the CDR3 is TGCAGTGCTAGACAGGGGGACTATGGCTACACCTTC.